This paragraph reports one T cell receptor beta chain. Assay used: immunoSEQ multiplex PCR; TCRdb lists only in-frame clones, some missing. The data contain tens of thousands of clones, about 79% of them seen just once; the ten biggest clones take up less than 25%. In germline, CDR1 is MDHEN, CDR2 SYDVKM. The CDR3 runs to 14 residues. Between the trimmed V and J ends, which lost 2 bases and 3 bases, there was a span of 8 bases. The source of the sample is a study of blood T cell repertoires in COVID-19. Study-level information: Sites in the United States, Italy and Spain provided acute and convalescent COVID-19 samples. PBMCs, B-cell-depleted T cells, or T cells provided the cDNA or gDNA that made up the material.

The rearrangement joins TRBV28 to TRBJ1-5; D is perhaps TRBD1 (5 bases). The sequence came from a human donor with acute or convalescent COVID-19. The donor label of this sample is uncertain. Sequencing input: peripheral blood. In nucleotides, the CDR3 is TGTGCCAGCAGTTTAAGGGGCCACAATCAGCCCCAGCATTTT. Its protein product is CASSLRGHNQPQHF.